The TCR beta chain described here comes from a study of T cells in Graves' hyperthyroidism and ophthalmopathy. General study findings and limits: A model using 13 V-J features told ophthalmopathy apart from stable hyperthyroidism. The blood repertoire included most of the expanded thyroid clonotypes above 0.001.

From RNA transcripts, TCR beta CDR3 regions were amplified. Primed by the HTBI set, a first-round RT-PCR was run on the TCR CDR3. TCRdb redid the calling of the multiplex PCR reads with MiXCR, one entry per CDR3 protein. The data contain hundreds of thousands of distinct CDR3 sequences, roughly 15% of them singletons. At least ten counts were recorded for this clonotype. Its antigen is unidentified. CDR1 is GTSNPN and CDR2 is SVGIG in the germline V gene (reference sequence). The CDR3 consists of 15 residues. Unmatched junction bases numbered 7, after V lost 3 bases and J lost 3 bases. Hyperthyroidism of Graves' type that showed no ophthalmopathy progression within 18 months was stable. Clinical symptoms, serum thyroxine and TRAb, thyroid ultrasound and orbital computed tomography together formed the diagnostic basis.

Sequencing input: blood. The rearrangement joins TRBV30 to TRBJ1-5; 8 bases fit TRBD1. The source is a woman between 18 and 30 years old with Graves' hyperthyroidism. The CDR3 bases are TGTGCCTGGAGGGGACGGGGACAGGACAATCAGCCCCAGCATTTT. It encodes CAWRGRGQDNQPQHF.